This TCR beta chain stems from a study of synovial regulatory T cells in juvenile arthritis. This CDR3 region has 10 residues. DNA is not on record. The repertoire was sequenced with immunoSEQ multiplex PCR; TCRdb's copy has only in-frame clones and lacks some. The sample has roughly 10,000 clones; the top ten hold 1% to 1.3%. Median age approximately 12 years (about 2.1-22.9); median disease duration 7 years (0.2-19.1). General study findings and limits: CDR3 overlap with synovial Tregs was higher for iaTregs than other blood Tregs. Largely private between patients, iaTreg TCR repertoires showed partial overlap with synovial Teff and blood CPL repertoires. Blood Treg cells that were inflammation-associated showed lower TCR diversity than other blood Treg cells.

By frequency, this clone registers medium-sized. Antigen: not known. Material: Treg cells from blood. Subset defined: remaining (HLA-DR-negative) circulating blood Treg cells. The gene calls are TRBV21-1 and TRBJ2-1; TCRdb names TRBD2, which stays unverified in the absence of DNA. TRBV21-1 is reported as a pseudogene. The clonotype was recovered from a donor aged 2-29 years with juvenile idiopathic arthritis. CDR3: CASQCDEQFF.